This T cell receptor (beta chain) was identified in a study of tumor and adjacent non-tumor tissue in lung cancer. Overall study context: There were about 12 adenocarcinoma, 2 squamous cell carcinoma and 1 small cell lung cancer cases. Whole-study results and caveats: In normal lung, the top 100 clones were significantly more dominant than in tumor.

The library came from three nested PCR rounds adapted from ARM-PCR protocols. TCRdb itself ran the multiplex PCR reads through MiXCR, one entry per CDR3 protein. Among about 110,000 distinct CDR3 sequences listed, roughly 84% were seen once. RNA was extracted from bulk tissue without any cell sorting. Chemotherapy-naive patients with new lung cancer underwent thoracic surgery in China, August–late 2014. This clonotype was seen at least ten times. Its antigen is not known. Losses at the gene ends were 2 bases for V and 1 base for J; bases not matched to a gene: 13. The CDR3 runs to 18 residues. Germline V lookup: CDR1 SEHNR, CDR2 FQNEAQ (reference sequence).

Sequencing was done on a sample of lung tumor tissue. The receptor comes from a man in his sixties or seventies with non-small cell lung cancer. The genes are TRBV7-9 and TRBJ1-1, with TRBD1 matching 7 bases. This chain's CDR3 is CASSLTRQEGAKNTEAFF. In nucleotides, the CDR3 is TGTGCCAGCAGCTTAACCCGACAGGAGGGGGCAAAGAACACTGAAGCTTTCTTT.